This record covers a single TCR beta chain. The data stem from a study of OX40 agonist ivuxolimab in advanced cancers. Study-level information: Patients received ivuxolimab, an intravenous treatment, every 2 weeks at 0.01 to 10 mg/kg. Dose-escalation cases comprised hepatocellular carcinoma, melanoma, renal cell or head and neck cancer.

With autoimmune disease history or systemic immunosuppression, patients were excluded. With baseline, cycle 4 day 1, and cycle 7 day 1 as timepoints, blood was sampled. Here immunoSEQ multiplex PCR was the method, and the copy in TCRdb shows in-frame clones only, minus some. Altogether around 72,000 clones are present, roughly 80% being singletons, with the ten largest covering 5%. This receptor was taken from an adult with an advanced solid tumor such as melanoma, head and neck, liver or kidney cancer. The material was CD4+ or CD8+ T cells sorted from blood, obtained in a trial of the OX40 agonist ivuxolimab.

The CDR3 DNA reads TGTGCCAGTAGTACGGCCCAGGTAGGTGGGGCCAACGTCCTGACTTTC. It codes for CASSTAQVGGANVLTF. The V gene is TRBV19, the J gene TRBJ2-6; D call uncertain. V lost 4 bases and J 3 bases, leaving 13 bases between the germline ends. The CDR3 has 16 residues. Germline values: CDR1 LNHDA, CDR2 SQIVND (reference sequence). The full variable domain, in which reference TRBV19 and TRBJ2-6 provide the parts outside the CDR3, is DGGITQSPKYLFRKEGQNVTLSCEQNLNHDAMYWYRQDPGQGLRLIYYSQIVNDFQKGDIAEGYSVSREKKESFPLTVTSAQKNPTAFYLCASSTAQVGGANVLTFGAGSRLTVL.